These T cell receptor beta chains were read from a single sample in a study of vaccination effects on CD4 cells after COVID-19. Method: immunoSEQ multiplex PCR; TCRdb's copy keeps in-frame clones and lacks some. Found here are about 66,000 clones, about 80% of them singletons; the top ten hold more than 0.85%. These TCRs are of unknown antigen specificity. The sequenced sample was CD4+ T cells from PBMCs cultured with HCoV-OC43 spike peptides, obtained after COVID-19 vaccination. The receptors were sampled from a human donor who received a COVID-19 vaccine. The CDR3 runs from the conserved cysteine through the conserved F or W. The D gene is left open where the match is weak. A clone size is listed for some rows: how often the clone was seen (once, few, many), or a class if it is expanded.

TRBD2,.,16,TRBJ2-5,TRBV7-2,CASSSGLAGGQETQYF,TGTGCCAGCAGTTCGGGACTAGCGGGGGGTCAAGAGACCCAGTACTTC
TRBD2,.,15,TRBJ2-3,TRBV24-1,CATSPSGGTGGTQYF,TGTGCCACCAGCCCCAGCGGGGGGACGGGTGGTACGCAGTATTTT
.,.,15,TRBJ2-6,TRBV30,CAWRFWDSGANVLTF,TGTGCCTGGAGGTTCTGGGACTCTGGGGCCAACGTCCTGACTTTC
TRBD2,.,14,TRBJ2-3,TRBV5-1,CASSLAGTTDTQYF,TGCGCCAGCAGTTTAGCGGGGACCACAGATACGCAGTATTTT
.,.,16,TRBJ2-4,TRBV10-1,CAPHRGTPLAKNIQYF,TGCGCCCCCCACAGAGGGACACCTCTAGCCAAAAACATTCAGTACTTC
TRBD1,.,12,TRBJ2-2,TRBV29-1,CSAGTGRGELFF,TGCAGCGCAGGGACAGGGCGCGGGGAGCTGTTTTTT
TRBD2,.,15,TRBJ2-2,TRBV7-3,CASSRTSGYTGELFF,TGTGCCAGCAGCCGGACTAGCGGTTACACCGGGGAGCTGTTTTTT
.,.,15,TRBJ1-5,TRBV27,CASSPARTANQPQHF,TGTGCCAGCAGTCCCGCCCGGACGGCCAATCAGCCCCAGCATTTT
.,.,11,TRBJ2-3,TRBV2,CASSVQSKQYF,TGTGCCAGCAGTGTCCAGTCGAAGCAGTATTTT
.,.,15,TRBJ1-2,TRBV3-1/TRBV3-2,CASSLQDRANYGYTF,TGTGCCAGCAGCCTACAGGACAGAGCTAACTATGGCTACACCTTC
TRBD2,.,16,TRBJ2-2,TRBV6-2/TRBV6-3,CASSYPTSSGTGELFF,TGTGCCAGCAGTTACCCGACTAGCTCCGGCACCGGGGAGCTGTTTTTT
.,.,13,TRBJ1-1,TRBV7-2,CASSLAGDTEAFF,TGTGCCAGCAGCTTAGCAGGGGACACTGAAGCTTTCTTT
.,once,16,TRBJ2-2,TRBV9,CASSVGSGTPTGELFF,TGTGCCAGCAGCGTAGGGTCCGGGACTCCCACCGGGGAGCTGTTTTTT
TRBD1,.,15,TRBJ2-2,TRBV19,CASSKTGGTTGELFF,TGTGCCAGTAGCAAGACAGGGGGAACCACCGGGGAGCTGTTTTTT
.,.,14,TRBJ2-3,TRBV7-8,CASSVGPSTDTQYF,TGTGCCAGCAGCGTAGGACCAAGCACAGATACGCAGTATTTT
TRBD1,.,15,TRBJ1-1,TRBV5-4,CASSRLGGLNTEAFF,TGTGCCAGCAGCCGCCTAGGGGGCCTGAACACTGAAGCTTTCTTT
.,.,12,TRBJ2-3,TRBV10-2,CASSPSTDTQYF,TGCGCCAGCAGTCCGAGCACAGATACGCAGTATTTT
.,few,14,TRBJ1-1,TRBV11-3,CASSPDSTTTEAFF,TGTGCCAGCAGCCCAGACAGTACGACCACTGAAGCTTTCTTT
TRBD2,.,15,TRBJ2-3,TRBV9,CASSVFGGSTDTQYF,TGTGCCAGCAGCGTATTCGGGGGGAGCACAGATACGCAGTATTTT
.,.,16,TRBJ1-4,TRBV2,CASKSGLRSENEKLFF,TGTGCCAGCAAATCGGGACTAAGGTCCGAGAATGAAAAACTGTTTTTT
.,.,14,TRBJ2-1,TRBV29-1,CTARETDLYNEQFF,TGCACCGCCCGGGAGACAGATCTTTACAATGAGCAGTTCTTC
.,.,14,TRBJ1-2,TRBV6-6,CASSYSAGYAGYTF,TGTGCCAGCAGTTACTCGGCAGGGTATGCTGGCTACACCTTC
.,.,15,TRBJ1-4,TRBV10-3,CAISEWGGMNEKLFF,TGTGCCATCAGTGAGTGGGGGGGGATGAATGAAAAACTGTTTTTT
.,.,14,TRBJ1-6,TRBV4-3,CASSQQPTGTPLHF,TGCGCCAGCAGCCAACAACCTACAGGGACCCCCCTCCACTTT
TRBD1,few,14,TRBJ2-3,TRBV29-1,CSVDEGASTDTQYF,TGCAGCGTTGACGAGGGGGCGAGCACAGATACGCAGTATTTT
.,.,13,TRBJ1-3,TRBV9,CASGRGSGNTIYF,TGTGCCTCTGGGCGGGGCAGTGGAAACACCATATATTTT
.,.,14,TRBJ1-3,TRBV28,CASMRPGSGNTIYF,TGTGCCAGCATGCGCCCAGGATCTGGAAACACCATATATTTT
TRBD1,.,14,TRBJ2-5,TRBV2,CASSPSDRAETQYF,TGTGCCAGCAGTCCTTCGGACAGGGCGGAGACCCAGTACTTC
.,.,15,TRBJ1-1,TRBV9,CASSPQRDTRTEAFF,TGTGCCAGCAGCCCTCAACGGGACACCCGCACTGAAGCTTTCTTT
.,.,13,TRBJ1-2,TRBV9,CASSASPNYGYTF,TGTGCCAGCAGCGCCTCACCGAACTATGGCTACACCTTC
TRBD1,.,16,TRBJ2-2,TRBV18,CASSPFDRAVTGELFF,TGTGCCAGCTCACCGTTCGACAGGGCGGTCACCGGGGAGCTGTTTTTT